Described below is a single T cell receptor (beta chain) sequence and its context. The antigen remains undetermined. Primers: 60 Vbeta forward and 13 Jbeta reverse. Clones were read by immunoSEQ multiplex PCR, and TCRdb kept only the in-frame ones, dropping some. The sample includes approximately 120,000 clones, under 90% of them seen just once. The data were taken from a study of cytomegalovirus exposure and HLA in healthy donors. V dropped 8 bases and J dropped 8 bases, with 12 bases sitting between them. The CDR3 sequence is 11 residues long. Germline V gene sequence: CDR1 LNHDA, CDR2 SQIVND (reference sequence). Study results and limitations: A later analysis by the authors found several of the most significant clusters apparently linked to common viral pathogens. Later analysis found that TCR beta chains associated with HLA were more clonally expanded than other, equally common chains. Some segments of the V type, notably TRBV6-2 and TRBV6-3, were excluded as indistinguishable. The study designated about 160 TCR beta chains cytomegalovirus-associated.

This receptor was identified in a woman in her 30s in good health and CMV-seronegative. Source material: PBMCs. This sequence joins TRBV19 and TRBJ1-2; maybe TRBD1 (5 bases). The CDR3 DNA sequence: TGTGCCAGTCGCCGGGGGGTCGGCTACACCTTC. Translation: CASRRGVGYTF.